This T cell receptor (beta chain) appears in the sequencing data of a study of neurological immune-mediated disorders. This clonotype occurred many times. Its antigen is as yet unknown. One entry per CDR3 protein, called by TCRdb with MiXCR from the 5' RACE reads. This table holds roughly 57,000 distinct CDR3 sequences, nearly 25% found once. Findings and caveats of the study: Across subjects, no CDR3 amino acid sequence appeared in expanded clones of more than one subject, a finding that suggested private repertoires in all groups.

Documented time point: technical triplicate 2. The receptor was derived from a man aged 60-69 years with HTLV-1-associated myelopathy (HAM/TSP). The sequenced sample was PBMCs.

The CDR3 here is CSVEGDGHNEQFF. As DNA, the CDR3 is TGCAGCGTTGAGGGGGACGGTCACAATGAGCAGTTCTTC. The chain combines TRBV29-1 with TRBJ2-1; perhaps D is TRBD1 or TRBD2 (5 bases each). This CDR3 comprises 13 residues. The germline CDR1 and CDR2 sequences are SQVTM and ANQGSEA. Trimming took off 3 bases at V and 5 bases at J, with 11 bases between the two ends.